The sequence of this TCR beta chain was determined in a study of T cell changes during pregnancy in multiple sclerosis. Repertoires were generated with immunoSEQ multiplex PCR, while TCRdb's copy carries only in-frame clones and drops some. Seen here are 35,000 to 40,000 clones, about 90% observed once, and the top ten hold 0.9% to 1.5%. The CDR3 has 16 amino acids. V was trimmed by 3 bases and J by 2 bases, leaving 13 bases between them. Germline V gene lookup returns CDR1 LGHNA and CDR2 YNFKEQ. The specimen comprised CD4+ T cells from peripheral blood mononuclear cells, sampled before pregnancy. This rearrangement joins TRBV4-2 to TRBJ2-2; D perhaps matches TRBD2 (6 bases). The receptor was derived from a female donor with multiple sclerosis, enrolled in a pregnancy study. The CDR3 reads CASSQTGLSNTGELFF. CDR3 in DNA: TGTGCCAGCAGCCAGACGGGACTTTCAAACACCGGGGAGCTGTTTTTT.